This T cell receptor beta chain was retrieved from a study of blood T cell repertoires in COVID-19. Libraries were prepared by immunoSEQ multiplex PCR; TCRdb keeps only in-frame clonotypes and omits some of them. This table holds 150,000 to 200,000 clones, 87% found once. Germline CDR1 reads MNHEY; CDR2 reads SVGAGI. With V trimmed by 6 bases and J by 1 base, 3 bases remained unmatched. The length of the CDR3 is 14 residues. Sequencing was performed on PBMCs or T cells enriched from blood (not recorded which). The receptor comes from a woman in her twenties or thirties who had recovered from COVID-19. The rearrangement links TRBV6-5 to TRBJ1-1, with 9 bases lining up with TRBD1. The CDR3 loop reads CASRNRGPNTEAFF. The CDR3 DNA is TGTGCCAGCAGGAACAGGGGGCCGAACACTGAAGCTTTCTTT.